Presented here are 18 T cell receptor beta chains from one specimen sequenced in a study of blood T cell repertoires in COVID-19. Here immunoSEQ multiplex PCR was the method, and the copy in TCRdb shows in-frame clones only, minus some. The sample records more than 60,000 clones, more than 75% being singletons. Sequenced material: peripheral blood. The receptors shown here come from a man aged 60-69 years with acute or convalescent COVID-19.

The chain carries TRBV6-2 or TRBV6-3 and TRBJ2-7, with D possibly being TRBD2 (6 bases). V lost 4 bases and J 3 bases, leaving 16 bases between the germline ends. The germline V gene encodes CDR1 MNHEY and CDR2 SVGEGT. The CDR3 is made up of 15 amino acids. CDR3 loop: CASSSLGTSFYEQYF. CDR3 nucleotides: TGTGCCAGCAGTTCTCTTGGGACTTCGTTCTACGAGCAGTACTTC.

This chain uses TRBV19 with TRBJ1-1; no firm D call. This CDR3 comprises 12 residues. Germline V gene sequence: CDR1 LNHDA, CDR2 SQIVND (reference sequence). Trimming shortened V by 10 bases and J by 1 base, and 10 bases separated the two germline ends. Written as DNA, the CDR3 is TGTGCCACGAGGGCACAGAACACTGAAGCTTTCTTT. Its translation: CATRAQNTEAFF.

The rearrangement joins TRBV5-4 to TRBJ1-1; 7 bases are shared with TRBD1. CDR1 SGHNT and CDR2 YYREEE come from the germline V gene (reference sequence). CDR3 length: 13 residues. V lost 2 bases to trimming and J lost 3 bases; unmatched junction nucleotides: 1. The DNA for the CDR3 is TGTGCCAGCAGCTTAGACAGGGACACTGAAGCTTTCTTT. This encodes CASSLDRDTEAFF. Looking up the rest from reference TRBV5-4 and TRBJ1-1 gives the full variable domain: ETGVTQSPTHLIKTRGQQVTLRCSSQSGHNTVSWYQQALGQGPQFIFQYYREEENGRGNFPPRFSGLQFPNYSSELNVNALELDDSALYLCASSLDRDTEAFFGQGTRLTVV.

This sequence joins TRBV30 and TRBJ1-2; 9 positions match TRBD1. Unmatched junction bases numbered 6, after V lost 0 bases and J lost 4 bases. The germline V gene encodes CDR1 GTSNPN and CDR2 SVGIG (reference sequence). This CDR3 is built from 15 residues. In nucleotides, the CDR3 is TGTGCCTGGAGTGTCACTCCGACAGGGGGCTATGGCTACACCTTC. Amino acid sequence: CAWSVTPTGGYGYTF.

The rearrangement links TRBV5-1 to TRBJ2-5, with 8 bases aligning to TRBD1. V was pared by 0 bases and J by 6 bases, with 4 bases of the junction left unmatched. Germline V gene sequence: CDR1 SGHRS, CDR2 YFSETQ. There are 14 residues in the CDR3. This CDR3 is CASSLGSGGQTQYF. CDR3 nucleotides: TGCGCCAGCAGCTTGGGATCAGGGGGCCAGACCCAGTACTTC.

This chain connects TRBV7-2 to TRBJ2-1; TRBD2 agrees at 13 bases. Trimming took 5 bases from V and 8 from J; bases not matched to a gene: 9. Germline CDR1 reads SGHTA; CDR2 reads FQGNSA. The CDR3 sequence is 16 residues long. CDR3 DNA sequence: TGTGCCAGCAGCCCCTGGACTAGCGGGAGTAGGGATGAGCAGTTCTTC. Its protein product is CASSPWTSGSRDEQFF.

V and J are TRBV7-2 and TRBJ2-1, with 12 bases identical to TRBD2. The V gene's germline CDR1 is SGHTA and CDR2 FQGNSA. This CDR3 comprises 15 residues. The J segment lost 5 bases and the V segment lost 5 bases, leaving 4 bases of the junction unmatched. DNA of the CDR3: TGTGCCAGCAGCCCCCCTAGCGGGGGGGACAATGAGCAGTTCTTC. Translating it yields CASSPPSGGDNEQFF.

A note on this clone: Other nucleotide sequences in the sample specify the same CDR3. The CDR3 spells CASSRTGGETQYF. CDR3 in DNA: TGTGCCAGCAGCCGGACAGGAGGGGAGACCCAGTACTTC. The gene calls are TRBV9 and TRBJ2-5, with a possible D match to TRBD1 (7 bases). The CDR3 totals 13 residues. V was cut by 4 bases and J by 5 bases, with 12 bases left in between. Looked up from germline, CDR1 is SGDLS and CDR2 is YYNGEE.

The genes are TRBV20-1 and TRBJ2-1, with 13 bases lining up with TRBD2. The CDR3 runs to 16 residues. V lost 3 bases to trimming and J lost 4 bases; unmatched junction nucleotides: 6. Looked up from germline, CDR1 is DFQATT and CDR2 is SNEGSKA (reference sequence). The CDR3 DNA follows: TGCAGTGCTAGTGAGACTAGCGGGGGGTGGTACAATGAGCAGTTCTTC. This sequence encodes CSASETSGGWYNEQFF.

V is TRBV15 and J is TRBJ2-2, with TRBD2 matching over 7 bases. V trimming: 5 bases; J trimming: 6 bases; junction bases outside the gene matches: 12. The CDR3 has 16 residues. The germline V gene has CDR1 LNHNV and CDR2 YYDKDF (reference sequence). The CDR3 coding sequence is TGTGCCACCAGCGGACCAGCCGGCGGGAGCGCCGGGGAGCTGTTTTTT. Encoded protein: CATSGPAGGSAGELFF.

This sequence joins TRBV10-3 and TRBJ1-6, with D possibly matching TRBD1 (6 bases). The germline CDR1 and CDR2 sequences are ENHRY and SYGVKD. With 3 bases removed from V and 7 bases from J, the gap between germline ends came to 16 bases. The CDR3 consists of 16 residues. The CDR3 nucleotides read TGTGCCATCAGTGAAACGGGTCCGGGACAAAATTCACCCCTCCACTTT. Its translation is CAISETGPGQNSPLHF.

The gene calls are TRBV28 and TRBJ1-1, with D maybe TRBD1 (5 bases). With 5 bases removed from V and 3 bases from J, the gap between germline ends came to 16 bases. The CDR3 has 15 residues. Germline loops: CDR1 MDHEN, CDR2 SYDVKM. Here the CDR3 reads CASSLWGGEDTEAFF. CDR3 nucleotides: TGTGCCAGCAGTCTGTGGGGGGGAGAGGACACTGAAGCTTTCTTT.

The chain carries TRBV24-1 and TRBJ2-1; D is unclear. Trimming removed 6 bases at V and 9 bases at J, with 14 bases between. CDR1 and CDR2 from the germline V gene are KGHDR and SFDVKD. This CDR3 is 13 amino acids long. CDR3 in amino acids: CATSTGGPAEQFF. CDR3 DNA sequence: TGTGCCACCAGTACCGGCGGCCCGGCTGAGCAGTTCTTC.

The chain carries TRBV19 and TRBJ2-7; D might be TRBD1 (5 bases). V was shortened by 5 bases and J by 7 bases, with 15 bases between the two germline ends. CDR1 is LNHDA and CDR2 is SQIVND in the germline V gene (reference sequence). This CDR3 is built from 13 residues. The CDR3 DNA is TGTGCCAGTAGTGCCTCCAGGGTGGAAGAGCAGTACTTC. This gives the protein CASSASRVEEQYF.

The rearrangement uses TRBV5-6 and TRBJ2-3; 13 bases map to TRBD2. This CDR3 contains 16 residues. With 4 bases clipped from V and 5 bases from J, the junction kept 7 bases outside the gene matches. Germline lookup yields CDR1 SGHDT and CDR2 YYEEEE. CDR3 sequence reads: CASSHTSGGEIDTQYF. The CDR3 region has the DNA TGTGCCAGCAGCCATACTAGCGGGGGGGAGATAGATACGCAGTATTTT.

This clone was detected only once. The CDR3 region has the DNA TGTGCCAGCTCACCAGCCCAATTTACTAGCGGGGGGCACAATGAGCAGTTCTTC. Protein product: CASSPAQFTSGGHNEQFF. The V and J genes are TRBV18 and TRBJ2-1; 12 nucleotides agree with TRBD2. Germline CDR1 KGHSH, CDR2 LQKENI. V trimming: 2 bases; J trimming: 5 bases; junction bases outside the gene matches: 10. The CDR3 totals 18 residues.

This CDR3 is CASSFQGGRYSGANVLTF. The DNA of the CDR3 is TGTGCCAGCAGTTTCCAGGGGGGTCGGTACTCTGGGGCCAACGTCCTGACTTTC. The chain combines TRBV28 with TRBJ2-6; maybe TRBD1 (7 bases). With 3 bases removed from V and 0 bases from J, the gap between germline ends came to 15 bases. Germline CDR1 and CDR2: MDHEN and SYDVKM. The CDR3 contains 18 residues.

V gene TRBV6-2 or TRBV6-3 combines with J gene TRBJ2-1, with TRBD1 matching over 8 bases. After removal of 5 bases from V and 9 bases from J, the junction contained 12 bases not matched to a gene. The CDR3 consists of 15 residues. Germline CDR1 MNHEY, CDR2 SVGEGT. The CDR3 nucleotides are TGTGCCAGCAGTAGGCCCGGACAGGGTATGGGTGAGCAGTTCTTC. Protein product: CASSRPGQGMGEQFF.